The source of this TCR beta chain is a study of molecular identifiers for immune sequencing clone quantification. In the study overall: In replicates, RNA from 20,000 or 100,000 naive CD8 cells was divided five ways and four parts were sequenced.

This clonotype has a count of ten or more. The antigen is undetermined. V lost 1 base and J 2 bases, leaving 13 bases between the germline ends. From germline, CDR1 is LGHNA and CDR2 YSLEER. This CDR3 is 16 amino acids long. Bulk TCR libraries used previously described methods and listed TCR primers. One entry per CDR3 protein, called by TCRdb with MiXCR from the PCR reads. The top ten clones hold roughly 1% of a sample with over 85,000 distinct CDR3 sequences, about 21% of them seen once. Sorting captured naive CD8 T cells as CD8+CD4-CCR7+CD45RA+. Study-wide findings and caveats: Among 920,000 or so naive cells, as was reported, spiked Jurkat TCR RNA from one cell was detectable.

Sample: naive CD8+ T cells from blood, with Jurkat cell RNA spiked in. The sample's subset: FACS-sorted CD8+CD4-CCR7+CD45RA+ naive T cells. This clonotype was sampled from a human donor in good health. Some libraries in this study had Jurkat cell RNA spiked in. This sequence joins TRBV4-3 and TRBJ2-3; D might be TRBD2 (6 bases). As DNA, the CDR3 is TGCGCCAGCAGCCAAGGTGTGGGAGGAGTCACAGATACGCAGTATTTT. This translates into CASSQGVGGVTDTQYF.